This TCR beta chain came from a study of T-cell reconstitution after alpha-beta-depleted transplantation in children. This clonotype was recorded many times. Antigen specificity is unknown. Study results and limitations: Elevated TCRbeta diversity at day 60 was traced, in some patients, to surviving recipient T cells and thymic progenitors.

The CDR3 covers 13 residues. The V end was cut by 1 base, the J end by 4 bases, with 8 bases between. Germline values: CDR1 SGHTA, CDR2 FQGNSA. Unique molecular identifiers tagged the TCRbeta library. TCRdb re-derived calls from the PCR reads in MiXCR, one entry per CDR3 protein. The repertoire holds approximately 290,000 distinct CDR3 sequences, with roughly 11% as singletons. The starting material was peripheral blood, obtained 180 days after TCRalphabeta/CD19-depleted stem cell transplant. The rearrangement joins TRBV7-2 to TRBJ2-7, with D hard to call. The source is a male patient aged 2 to 10 who had a stem cell transplant for chronic granulomatous disease, so the T cells may come from the graft donor. CDR3 in amino acids: CASSLVPKYEQYF. The CDR3 DNA is TGTGCCAGCAGCTTAGTCCCTAAATACGAGCAGTACTTC.